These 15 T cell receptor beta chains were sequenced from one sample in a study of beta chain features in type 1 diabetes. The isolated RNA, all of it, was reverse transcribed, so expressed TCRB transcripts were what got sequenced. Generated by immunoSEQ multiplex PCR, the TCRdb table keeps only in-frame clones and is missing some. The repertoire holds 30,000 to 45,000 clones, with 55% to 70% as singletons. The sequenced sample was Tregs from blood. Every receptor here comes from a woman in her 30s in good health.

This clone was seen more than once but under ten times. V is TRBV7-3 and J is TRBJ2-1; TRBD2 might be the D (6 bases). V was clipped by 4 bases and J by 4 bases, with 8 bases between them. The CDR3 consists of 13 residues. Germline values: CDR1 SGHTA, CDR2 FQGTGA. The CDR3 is CASSSGLYNEQFF. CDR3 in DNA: TGTGCCAGCAGCTCGGGACTGTACAATGAGCAGTTCTTC.

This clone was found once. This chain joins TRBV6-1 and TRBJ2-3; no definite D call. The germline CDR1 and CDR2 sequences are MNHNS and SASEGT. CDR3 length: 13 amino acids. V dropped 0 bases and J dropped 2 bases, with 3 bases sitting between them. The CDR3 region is CASSEALTDTQYF. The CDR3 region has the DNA TGTGCCAGCAGTGAAGCCCTCACAGATACGCAGTATTTT.

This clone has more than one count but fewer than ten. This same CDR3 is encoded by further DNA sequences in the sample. CDR3 DNA sequence: TGTGCCAGCAGCTTATCGGGCTACGAGCAGTACTTC. Amino acid sequence: CASSLSGYEQYF. The genes are TRBV7-9 and TRBJ2-7, with unresolved D. Germline CDR1 reads SEHNR; CDR2 reads FQNEAQ (reference sequence). There are 12 residues in the CDR3. With 2 bases removed from V and 3 bases from J, the gap between germline ends came to 5 bases. The full variable domain, in which reference TRBV7-9 and TRBJ2-7 provide the parts outside the CDR3, is DTGVSQNPRHKITKRGQNVTFRCDPISEHNRLYWYRQTLGQGPEFLTYFQNEAQLEKSRLLSDRFSAERPKGSFSTLEIQRTEQGDSAMYLCASSLSGYEQYFGPGTRLTVT.

The CDR3 here is CASSTGTGLFHYEQYF. CDR3 DNA sequence: TGTGCCAGCAGTACCGGGACAGGATTGTTCCACTACGAGCAGTACTTC. J is TRBJ2-7 and V is TRBV2; TRBD1 aligns across 8 bases. The germline V gene encodes CDR1 SNHLY and CDR2 FYNNEI. J gave up 3 bases and V 5 bases, and 12 bases lay outside the gene matches. The CDR3 consists of 16 residues.

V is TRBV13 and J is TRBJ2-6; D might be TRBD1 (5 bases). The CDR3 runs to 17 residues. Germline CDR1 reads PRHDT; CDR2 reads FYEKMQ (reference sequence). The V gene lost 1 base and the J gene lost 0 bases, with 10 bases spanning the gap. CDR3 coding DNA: TGTGCCAGCAGCTTAGAGGGGCTGGGCTCTGGGGCCAACGTCCTGACTTTC. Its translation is CASSLEGLGSGANVLTF. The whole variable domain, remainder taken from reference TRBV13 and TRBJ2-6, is AAGVIQSPRHLIKEKRETATLKCYPIPRHDTVYWYQQGPGQDPQFLISFYEKMQSDKGSIPDRFSAQQFSDYHSELNMSSLELGDSALYFCASSLEGLGSGANVLTFGAGSRLTVL.

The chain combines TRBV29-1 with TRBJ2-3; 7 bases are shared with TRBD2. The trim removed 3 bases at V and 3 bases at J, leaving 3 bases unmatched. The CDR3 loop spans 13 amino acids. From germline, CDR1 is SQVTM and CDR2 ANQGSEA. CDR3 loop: CSVDREVTDTQYF. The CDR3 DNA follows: TGCAGCGTTGACCGGGAGGTTACAGATACGCAGTATTTT.

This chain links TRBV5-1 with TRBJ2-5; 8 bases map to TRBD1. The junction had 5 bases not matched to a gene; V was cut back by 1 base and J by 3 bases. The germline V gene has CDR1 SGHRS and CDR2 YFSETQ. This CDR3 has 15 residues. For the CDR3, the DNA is TGCGCCAGCAGCTTGAACCCAGGGGGCGAAGAGACCCAGTACTTC. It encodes CASSLNPGGEETQYF.

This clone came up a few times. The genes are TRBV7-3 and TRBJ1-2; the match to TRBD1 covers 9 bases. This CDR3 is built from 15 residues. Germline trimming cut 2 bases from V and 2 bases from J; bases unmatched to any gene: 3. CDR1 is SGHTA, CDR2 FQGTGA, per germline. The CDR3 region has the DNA TGTGCCAGCAGCTTAGGGACAGGGTCGAACTATGGCTACACCTTC. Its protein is CASSLGTGSNYGYTF.

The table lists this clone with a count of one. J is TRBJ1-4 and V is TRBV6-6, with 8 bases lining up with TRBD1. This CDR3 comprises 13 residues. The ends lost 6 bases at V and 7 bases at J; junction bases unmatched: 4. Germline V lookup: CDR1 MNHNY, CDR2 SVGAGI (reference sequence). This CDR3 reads CASRTGEFEKLFF. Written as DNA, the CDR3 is TGTGCCAGCAGGACAGGGGAATTTGAAAAACTGTTTTTT.

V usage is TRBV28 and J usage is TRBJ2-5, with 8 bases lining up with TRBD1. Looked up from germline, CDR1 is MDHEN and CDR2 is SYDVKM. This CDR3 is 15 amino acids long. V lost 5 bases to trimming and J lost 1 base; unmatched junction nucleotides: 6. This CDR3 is CASSPRGQVQETQYF. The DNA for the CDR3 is TGTGCCAGCAGTCCAAGGGGACAGGTCCAAGAGACCCAGTACTTC.

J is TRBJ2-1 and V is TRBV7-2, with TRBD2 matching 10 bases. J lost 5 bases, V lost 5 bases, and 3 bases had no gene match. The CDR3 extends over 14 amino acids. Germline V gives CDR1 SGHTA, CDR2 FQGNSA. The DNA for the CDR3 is TGTGCCAGCAGCCGAGGACTAGCGGACAATGAGCAGTTCTTC. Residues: CASSRGLADNEQFF.

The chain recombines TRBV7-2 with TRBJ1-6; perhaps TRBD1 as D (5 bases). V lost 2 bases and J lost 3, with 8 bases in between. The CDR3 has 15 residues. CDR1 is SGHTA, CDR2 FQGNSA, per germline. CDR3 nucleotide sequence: TGTGCCAGCAGCTTAAAAGGGGTCTATAATTCACCCCTCCACTTT. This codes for CASSLKGVYNSPLHF.

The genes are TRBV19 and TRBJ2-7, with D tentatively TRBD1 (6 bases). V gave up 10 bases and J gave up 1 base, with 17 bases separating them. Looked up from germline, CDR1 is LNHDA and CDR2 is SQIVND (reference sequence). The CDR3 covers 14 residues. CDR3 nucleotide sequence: TGTGCCACCTCCAGACAGGTGGGGTCCTACGAGCAGTACTTC. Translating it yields CATSRQVGSYEQYF.

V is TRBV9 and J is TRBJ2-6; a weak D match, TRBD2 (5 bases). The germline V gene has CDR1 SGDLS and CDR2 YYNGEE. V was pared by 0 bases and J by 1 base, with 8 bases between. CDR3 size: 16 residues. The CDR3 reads CASSVGGESGANVLTF. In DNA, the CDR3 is TGTGCCAGCAGCGTAGGGGGAGAATCTGGGGCCAACGTCCTGACTTTC.

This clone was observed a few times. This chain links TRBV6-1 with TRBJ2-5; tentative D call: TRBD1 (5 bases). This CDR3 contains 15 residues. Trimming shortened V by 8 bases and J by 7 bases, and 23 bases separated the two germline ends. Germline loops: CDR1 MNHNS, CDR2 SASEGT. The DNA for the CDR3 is TGTGCCAGCCACGGAGCAGGGAATATCGTTGGGACCCAGTACTTC. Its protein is CASHGAGNIVGTQYF.